This passage covers 25 T cell receptor beta chains from one sample sequenced in a study of T-cell memory formation after mild COVID-19. MiXCR, applied by TCRdb to the 5' RACE reads, yields one record per CDR3 protein. The sample consists of around 340,000 distinct CDR3 sequences, roughly 15% of them appearing once. Sequences were obtained from PBMCs or a T cell subset sorted from them (not recorded which). These receptors all stem from a man younger than 35 who had mild COVID-19 (a few samples of this study predate the infection). Cell type and time point are not known.

This chain joins TRBV18 and TRBJ1-5; 9 bases agree with TRBD1. CDR1 and CDR2 (germline): KGHSH, LQKENI. V shed 8 bases, J shed 4 bases, and the junction held 6 bases outside the gene matches. The CDR3 length is 14 residues. The CDR3 DNA sequence: TGTGCCAGCGCTCGGACAGGGGTGAATCAGCCCCAGCATTTT. Residues: CASARTGVNQPQHF. Supplemented by reference TRBV18 and TRBJ1-5, the full variable domain reads NAGVMQNPRHLVRRRGQEARLRCSPMKGHSHVYWYRQLPEEGLKFMVYLQKENIIDESGMPKERFSAEFPKEGPSILRIQQVVRGDSAAYFCASARTGVNQPQHFGDGTRLSIL.

The V and J genes are TRBV3-1 and TRBJ1-5, with D hard to call. V was cut by 0 bases and J by 9 bases, with 9 bases left in between. The CDR3 is made up of 13 amino acids. In germline, CDR1 is LGHDT, CDR2 YNNKEL (reference sequence). The CDR3 bases are TGTGCCAGCAGCCAAGATTCTCCGTGGCCCCAGCATTTT. It is translated as CASSQDSPWPQHF.

In its sample, this clonotype was seen a few times. The chain joins TRBV29-1 to TRBJ1-2, with 10 bases fitting TRBD1. J gave up 2 bases and V 7 bases, and 10 bases lay outside the gene matches. CDR1 is SQVTM and CDR2 is ANQGSEA in the germline V gene. CDR3 length equals 15 residues. The CDR3 DNA is TGCAGCGGTGTAGGGGGGACAGGGGTAAACTATGGCTACACCTTC. It codes for CSGVGGTGVNYGYTF.

In this sample, this clonotype turned up a few times. The chain recombines TRBV29-1 with TRBJ1-2; unclear D gene. V lost 3 bases, J lost 4 bases, and 12 bases lay in between. The length of the CDR3 is 13 residues. Per the germline V gene, CDR1 is SQVTM and CDR2 is ANQGSEA. CDR3 in DNA: TGCAGCGTTGATTCCCGAGTGGGCTATGGCTACACCTTC. It codes for CSVDSRVGYGYTF.

About this clonotype itself: The junction shows a germline mismatch at one end, possibly a read error. The chain joins TRBV5-1 to TRBJ2-7, with TRBD2 as a possible D gene (5 bases). The CDR3 loop spans 15 amino acids. CDR1 and CDR2 from the germline V gene are SGHRS and YFSETQ. This CDR3 reads CASRLVSGGSYEQYF. In DNA form, the CDR3 reads TGCGCCAGCAGATTGGTTTCAGGAGGTTCATACGAGCAGTACTTC.

Only a few counts were recorded for this clonotype. The chain couples TRBV7-2 to TRBJ1-1; D gene unclear. Germline-derived CDR1 and CDR2 are SGHTA and FQGNSA. V gave up 6 bases and J gave up 1 base, with 12 bases separating them. This CDR3 comprises 14 residues. The CDR3 bases are TGTGCCAGCAGAACACGCGAAACGAACACTGAAGCTTTCTTT. Residues: CASRTRETNTEAFF.

CDR3 bases: TGTGCCAGCAACCCGGACAGGGGGCGAACTGAAGCTTTCTTT. It yields the protein CASNPDRGRTEAFF. The V gene is TRBV11-2, the J gene TRBJ1-1; 11 bases map to TRBD1. This CDR3 comprises 14 residues. Trimming at V came to 7 bases and at J to 5 bases, leaving 6 bases not matched to a gene. Germline V CDR1 and CDR2: SGHAT, FQNNGV.

CDR3 sequence (DNA): TGTGCCAGCAGCTCGAACAGGGTCGGTACTGAAGCTTTCTTT. Protein product: CASSSNRVGTEAFF. The chain carries TRBV7-2 and TRBJ1-1; maybe TRBD1 (6 bases). Trimming took off 4 bases at V and 5 bases at J, with 14 bases between the two ends. The CDR3 covers 14 residues. Germline V gives CDR1 SGHTA, CDR2 FQGNSA.

This clonotype came up many times. This chain links TRBV2 with TRBJ1-1, with D hard to call. CDR3 length: 13 amino acids. Germline V gene lookup returns CDR1 SNHLY and CDR2 FYNNEI. Between the trimmed V and J ends, which lost 7 bases and 0 bases, there was a span of 9 bases. As DNA, the CDR3 is TGTGCCAGCACTGTGGAACTGAACACTGAAGCTTTCTTT. Translating it yields CASTVELNTEAFF. Full variable domain (rest looked up from reference TRBV2 and TRBJ1-1): EPEVTQTPSHQVTQMGQEVILRCVPISNHLYFYWYRQILGQKVEFLVSFYNNEISEKSEIFDDQFSVERPDGSNFTLKIRSTKLEDSAMYFCASTVELNTEAFFGQGTRLTVV.

The V gene is TRBV7-9, the J gene TRBJ1-4; D remains ambiguous. The germline V and J ends were trimmed by 1 base and 8 bases, with 8 bases remaining between them. Germline CDR1 is SEHNR and CDR2 is FQNEAQ (reference sequence). CDR3 size: 13 residues. The CDR3 bases are TGTGCCAGCAGCTTAGGAGGACGGGAAAAACTGTTTTTT. Its protein product is CASSLGGREKLFF. Full variable domain (remainder filled in from reference TRBV7-9 and TRBJ1-4): DTGVSQNPRHKITKRGQNVTFRCDPISEHNRLYWYRQTLGQGPEFLTYFQNEAQLEKSRLLSDRFSAERPKGSFSTLEIQRTEQGDSAMYLCASSLGGREKLFFGSGTQLSVL.

This clonotype was observed a few times. The rearrangement links TRBV7-9 to TRBJ2-7; no clear D. The germline V gene encodes CDR1 SEHNR and CDR2 FQNEAQ (reference sequence). There are 14 residues in the CDR3. V was pared by 10 bases and J by 0 bases, with 16 bases between. The CDR3 loop reads CATSAIRTSYEQYF. CDR3 bases: TGTGCCACCTCCGCGATTAGGACCTCCTACGAGCAGTACTTC.

This clonotype was counted a few times. The rearrangement joins TRBV18 to TRBJ2-4; D remains ambiguous. The CDR3 extends over 14 amino acids. Germline CDR1 reads KGHSH; CDR2 reads LQKENI. Trimming took off 5 bases at V and 0 bases at J, with 8 bases between the two ends. The CDR3 DNA follows: TGTGCCAGCTCATACGACACAGCCAAAAACATTCAGTACTTC. Amino acids: CASSYDTAKNIQYF.

V and J are TRBV5-1 and TRBJ2-7, with 8 bases matching TRBD1. Germline lookup yields CDR1 SGHRS and CDR2 YFSETQ. CDR3 length: 12 amino acids. The V segment lost 4 bases and the J segment 5 bases; nucleotides outside the gene matches: 2. The CDR3 is CASSADRDEQYF. In DNA, the CDR3 is TGCGCCAGCAGCGCGGACAGGGACGAGCAGTACTTC.

This clonotype showed up just a few times. CDR3 residues: CASSYRPPGERRGELFF. The CDR3 DNA reads as TGTGCCAGCAGTTACCGCCCGCCGGGGGAGCGGAGAGGGGAGCTGTTTTTT. J is TRBJ2-2 and V is TRBV6-5; D might be TRBD2 (6 bases). This CDR3 comprises 17 residues. With 2 bases removed from V and 8 bases from J, the gap between germline ends came to 21 bases. Germline V lookup: CDR1 MNHEY, CDR2 SVGAGI.

This clonotype came up many times. The rearrangement joins TRBV10-3 to TRBJ2-3; 10 nucleotides agree with TRBD2. CDR1 is ENHRY and CDR2 is SYGVKD in the germline V gene. V dropped 6 bases and J dropped 0; count of bases not matched to a gene: 9. This CDR3 region has 17 residues. The CDR3 DNA reads TGTGCCATCAGCGAGGGACTAGCGTATACGAGCACAGATACGCAGTATTTT. Residues: CAISEGLAYTSTDTQYF.

The chain combines TRBV29-1 with TRBJ2-1; 10 bases fit TRBD1. Germline assignment: CDR1 SQVTM and CDR2 ANQGSEA. The CDR3 is 15 residues long. Losses at the gene ends were 7 bases for V and 7 bases for J; bases not matched to a gene: 13. DNA of the CDR3: TGCAGCGGGTCCGGGACAGGGGCGATTCCTAATGAGCAGTTCTTC. It translates to CSGSGTGAIPNEQFF.

This clonotype has a handful of counts. The chain combines TRBV4-1 with TRBJ1-6; D is unclear. The V end was cut by 1 base, the J end by 8 bases, with 12 bases between. The CDR3 runs 15 residues. Germline CDR1 and CDR2: MGHRA and YSYEKL. The CDR3 bases are TGCGCCAGCAGCCAAGCCCGACGTGCAGATTCACCCCTCCACTTT. Translation gives CASSQARRADSPLHF.

This clonotype was counted at least ten times. CDR3 sequence reads: CASSPGVTQYF. CDR3 sequence (DNA): TGTGCCAGCAGCCCTGGAGTAACCCAGTACTTC. V usage is TRBV11-2 and J usage is TRBJ2-5; D gene unclear. Deletions cut 5 bases from V and 8 bases from J, with 9 bases between. This CDR3 is 11 amino acids long. The germline V gene has CDR1 SGHAT and CDR2 FQNNGV.

Worth noting for this clonotype: Relative to the germline gene, one junction end is altered; a read error may explain this. The chain employs TRBV7-9 and TRBJ2-5; 8 bases match TRBD2. This CDR3 is built from 12 residues. Germline V gene data show CDR1 as SEHNR and CDR2 as FQNEAQ (reference sequence). CDR3 sequence (DNA): TGTGCCAGCAGCTTAGACGGGGGGGCCTCGGACTTC. The encoded protein is CASSLDGGASDF.

The V and J genes are TRBV4-1 and TRBJ2-7, with D perhaps TRBD2 (6 bases). CDR3 length: 15 residues. Trimming shortened V by 0 bases and J by 1 base, and 10 bases separated the two germline ends. The V gene's germline CDR1 is MGHRA and CDR2 YSYEKL. Here the CDR3 DNA reads TGCGCCAGCAGCCAAGAACGGGAGTCGTCCTACGAGCAGTACTTC. Protein sequence: CASSQERESSYEQYF.

J is TRBJ2-7 and V is TRBV12-3 or TRBV12-4; TRBD1 agrees at 7 bases. CDR3 length: 15 amino acids. J lost 0 bases, V lost 3 bases, and 5 bases had no gene match. CDR3 sequence reads: CASSLGRGSSYEQYF. The CDR3 DNA follows: TGTGCCAGCAGTTTGGGCAGGGGGAGCTCCTACGAGCAGTACTTC.

Many counts were recorded for this clonotype. The CDR3 loop reads CASSSGLAGGYEQFF. The CDR3 region has the DNA TGTGCCAGCAGTTCCGGACTAGCGGGGGGGTATGAGCAGTTCTTC. This rearrangement joins TRBV28 to TRBJ2-1, with TRBD2 matching 15 bases. Germline CDR1 is MDHEN and CDR2 is SYDVKM. The V gene end was trimmed by 4 bases and the J gene end by 8 bases; junction bases not matched to a gene: 3. This CDR3 comprises 15 residues.

This clonotype has only a few counts. The rearrangement links TRBV4-1 to TRBJ2-2, with D perhaps TRBD1 (5 bases). Germline V gene data show CDR1 as MGHRA and CDR2 as YSYEKL. The V end was cut by 6 bases, the J end by 0 bases, with 8 bases between. The length of the CDR3 is 14 residues. CDR3 in DNA: TGCGCCAGCAGTATAGGGGCGAACACCGGGGAGCTGTTTTTT. It codes for CASSIGANTGELFF.

Only a few counts were recorded for this clonotype. The rearrangement uses TRBV20-1 and TRBJ1-1, with a weak D call TRBD1 (5 bases). V shed 7 bases and J shed 2 bases, with 11 bases lying between them. The CDR3 consists of 12 residues. Germline lookup yields CDR1 DFQATT and CDR2 SNEGSKA (reference sequence). The CDR3 DNA is TGCAGTGTCCCGGGGGGAAACACTGAAGCTTTCTTT. It yields the protein CSVPGGNTEAFF.

This clonotype appeared a few times. The V gene is TRBV6-5, the J gene TRBJ1-1; D is unresolved. CDR3 size: 15 residues. V was clipped by 2 bases and J by 4 bases, with 14 bases between them. Germline loops: CDR1 MNHEY, CDR2 SVGAGI. Here the CDR3 DNA reads TGTGCCAGCAGTTACCGGCCTCAGGTGAGCACTGAAGCTTTCTTT. Its protein is CASSYRPQVSTEAFF.